This T cell receptor beta chain was found in a study of T cell responses to AZD1222 COVID-19 vaccine. At the level of the study: Pooled together were second doses at about 4 or about 12 weeks. Study conclusions and caveats: Within unmutated variant regions lay the reported targets of nearly half of spike-specific TCRs. White British donors predominated, females outnumbered males, and clonal diversity was possibly underestimated. Recipients of two AZD1222 doses showed rising Spike-specific TCR breadth and depth.

For this clone: The antigen remains unidentified.

Data came from immunoSEQ multiplex PCR; TCRdb stores just in-frame clones and leaves some out. The profile shows more than 110,000 clones, roughly 90% of them singletons. The sequenced sample was peripheral blood, obtained on day 0 of AZD1222 vaccination. This receptor was obtained from an adult in good health.

For the CDR3, the DNA is TGTGCCAGCTCATCACAGACAGGGGAGGCTAATGAAAAACTGTTTTTT. Amino acids: CASSSQTGEANEKLFF. The genes are TRBV18 and TRBJ1-4, with 8 bases that match TRBD1. Germline V CDR1 and CDR2: KGHSH, LQKENI. The CDR3 is 16 residues long. V lost 5 bases, J lost 3 bases, and 8 bases stayed unmatched.